This TCR beta chain was sequenced during a study of Ad26.COV2.S vaccination and SARS-CoV-2 variants. At the level of the study: Once, or twice with 56 days between doses, Ad26.COV2.S was given intramuscularly.

Treatment in this sample: some 20 received Ad26.COV2.S at low or high dose, single or two shots; about 5 received placebo; per-sample allocation not given. All samples were drawn on day 63, counting from the first vaccine or placebo injection. The donor's status was that of an adult aged 18-55 years in Boston. V dropped 0 bases and J dropped 0 bases, with 8 bases sitting between them. Germline assignment: CDR1 SEHNR and CDR2 FQNEAQ (reference sequence). CDR3 length: 15 amino acids. Only in-frame clones appear in the TCRdb table, and some are missing; sequencing was by immunoSEQ multiplex PCR. The sample has about 280,000 clones; about 87% are singletons. To note about this clone: Its specificity is not known.

Notes on the study in general: For non-spike TCRs, breadth in vaccine recipients resembled that in placebo recipients.

This sample comprised peripheral blood, obtained in a trial of Ad26.COV2.S vaccine versus placebo. The sequence was collected from a person aged 18-60 years who received the Ad26.COV2.S COVID-19 vaccine or a placebo. The rearrangement joins TRBV7-9 to TRBJ1-2; D not certain. The CDR3 here is CASSLALTANYGYTF. CDR3 DNA sequence: TGTGCCAGCAGCTTAGCGCTTACAGCTAACTATGGCTACACCTTC.